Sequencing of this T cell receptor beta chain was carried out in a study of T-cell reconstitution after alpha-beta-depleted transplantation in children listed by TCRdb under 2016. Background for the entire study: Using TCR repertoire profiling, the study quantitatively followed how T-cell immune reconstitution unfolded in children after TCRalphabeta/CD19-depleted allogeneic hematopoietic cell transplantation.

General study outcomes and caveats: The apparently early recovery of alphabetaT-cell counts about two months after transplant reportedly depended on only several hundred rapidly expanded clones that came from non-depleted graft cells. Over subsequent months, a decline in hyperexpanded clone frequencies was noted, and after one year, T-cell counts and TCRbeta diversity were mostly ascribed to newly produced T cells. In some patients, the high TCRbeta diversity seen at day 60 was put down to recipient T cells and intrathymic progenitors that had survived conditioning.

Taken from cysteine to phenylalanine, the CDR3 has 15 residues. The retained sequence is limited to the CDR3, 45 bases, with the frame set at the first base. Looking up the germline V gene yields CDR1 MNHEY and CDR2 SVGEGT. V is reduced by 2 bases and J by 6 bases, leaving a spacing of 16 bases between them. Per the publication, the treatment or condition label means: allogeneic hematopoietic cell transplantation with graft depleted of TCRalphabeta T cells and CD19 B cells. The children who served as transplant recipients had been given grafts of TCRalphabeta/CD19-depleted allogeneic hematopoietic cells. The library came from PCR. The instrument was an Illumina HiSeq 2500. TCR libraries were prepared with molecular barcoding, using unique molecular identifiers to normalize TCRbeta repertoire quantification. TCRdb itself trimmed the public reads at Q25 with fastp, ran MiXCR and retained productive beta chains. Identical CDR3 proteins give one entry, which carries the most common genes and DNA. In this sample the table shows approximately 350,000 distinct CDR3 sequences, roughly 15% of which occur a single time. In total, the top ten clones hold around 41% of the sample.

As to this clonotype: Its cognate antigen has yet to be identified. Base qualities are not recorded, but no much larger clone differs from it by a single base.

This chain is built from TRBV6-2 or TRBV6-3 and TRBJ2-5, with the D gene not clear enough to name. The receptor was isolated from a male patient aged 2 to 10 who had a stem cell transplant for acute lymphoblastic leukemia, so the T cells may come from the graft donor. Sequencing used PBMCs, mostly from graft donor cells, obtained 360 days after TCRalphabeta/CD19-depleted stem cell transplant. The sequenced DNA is TGTGCCAGCAGTTACGCGCAGCACCAAGGACAGACCCAGTACTTC. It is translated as CASSYAQHQGQTQYF.